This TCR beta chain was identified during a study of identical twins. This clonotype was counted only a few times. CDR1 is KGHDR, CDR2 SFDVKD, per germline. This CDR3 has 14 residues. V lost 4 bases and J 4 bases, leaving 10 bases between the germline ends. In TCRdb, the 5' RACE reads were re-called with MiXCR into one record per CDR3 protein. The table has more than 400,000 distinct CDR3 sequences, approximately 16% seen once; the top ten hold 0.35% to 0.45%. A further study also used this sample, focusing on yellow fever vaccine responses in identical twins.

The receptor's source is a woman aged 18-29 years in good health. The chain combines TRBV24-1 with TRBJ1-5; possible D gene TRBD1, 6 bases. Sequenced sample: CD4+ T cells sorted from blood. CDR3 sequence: CATSENRVNQPQHF. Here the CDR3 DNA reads TGTGCCACCAGTGAAAACAGGGTGAATCAGCCCCAGCATTTT.